The rows below give T cell receptor beta chains drawn from one sample of a study of T cell responses to AZD1222 COVID-19 vaccine. Sequenced by immunoSEQ multiplex PCR; TCRdb stores in-frame clones only, minus some. The sample gives over 100,000 clones, roughly 90% of which show up once; over 3% is in the top ten. This sample comprised peripheral blood, obtained on day 0 of AZD1222 vaccination. Source of these receptors: an adult in good health. The CDR3 runs from the conserved cysteine through the conserved F or W.

>TRBJ1-1|TRBV6-2/TRBV6-3
CASSPGHYTEAFF
>TRBJ1-2|TRBV6-2/TRBV6-3
CASSDGPHYGYTF
>TRBJ2-5|TRBV19
CASRVLGSETQYF
>TRBJ2-3|TRBV6-1
CASSETGGNPGTDTQYF
>TRBJ2-3|TRBV27
CASSPLGLGPLTDTQYF
>TRBJ2-2|TRBV5-1
CASKPEAPATGELFF
>TRBJ1-3|TRBV5-4
CASSLRSTDTIYF
>TRBJ2-1|TRBV10-2
CASTPLAGDNEQFF
>TRBJ2-7|TRBV7-6
CASRQIYEAGASSYEQYF
>TRBJ2-3|TRBV7-8
CASSPKRGATDTQYF
>TRBJ1-6|TRBV7-3
CASSLGGYNSPLHF
>TRBJ1-5|TRBV10-1
CASSTNKGQPQHF
>TRBJ1-2|TRBV7-9
CASSQLNPGAGGDGYTF
>TRBJ2-6|TRBV15
CATSRTGSRSGANVLTF
>TRBJ1-2|TRBV27
CASSLRQGHGYTF
>TRBJ1-5|TRBV19
CASSIWGQGNQPQHF
>TRBJ2-1|TRBV4-2
CASSRGQGLYNEQFF
>TRBJ2-7|TRBV5-1
CASSSGGGPLGYEQYF
>TRBJ1-2|TRBV13
CASSLGLGQGISGYTF
>TRBJ2-5|TRBV27
CASSPIPMYQETQYF
>TRBJ2-2|TRBV9
CASSVAGTITGELFF
>TRBJ2-3|TRBV11-1
CASRTLGTSSTDTQYF
>TRBJ2-6|TRBV9
CASSPDLSGANVLTF
>TRBJ1-2|TRBV5-5
CASSFDAYGYTF
>TRBJ2-3|TRBV11-3
CASSLGGLAGRRTDTQYF
>TRBJ1-5|TRBV6-2/TRBV6-3
CASSQARLVSNQPQHF
>TRBJ2-7|TRBV6-2/TRBV6-3
CASSYAGRTYEQYF
>TRBJ1-6|TRBV19
CASSIRDRASPLHF
>TRBJ1-3|TRBV9
CASSPPVGTSGNTIYF
>TRBJ2-5|TRBV7-2
CASSFNSGGAWETQYF
>TRBJ2-5|TRBV19
CASSMGKRETQYF
>TRBJ2-3|TRBV27
CASSLSLPRGTDTQYF
>TRBJ1-2|TRBV7-8
CASSDLLRGTSAGYTF
>TRBJ2-5|TRBV19
CASSFLESETQYF
>TRBJ1-4|TRBV29-1
CSVYGTGANEKLFF
>TRBJ2-7|TRBV18
CASSPPSSGGFYEQYF